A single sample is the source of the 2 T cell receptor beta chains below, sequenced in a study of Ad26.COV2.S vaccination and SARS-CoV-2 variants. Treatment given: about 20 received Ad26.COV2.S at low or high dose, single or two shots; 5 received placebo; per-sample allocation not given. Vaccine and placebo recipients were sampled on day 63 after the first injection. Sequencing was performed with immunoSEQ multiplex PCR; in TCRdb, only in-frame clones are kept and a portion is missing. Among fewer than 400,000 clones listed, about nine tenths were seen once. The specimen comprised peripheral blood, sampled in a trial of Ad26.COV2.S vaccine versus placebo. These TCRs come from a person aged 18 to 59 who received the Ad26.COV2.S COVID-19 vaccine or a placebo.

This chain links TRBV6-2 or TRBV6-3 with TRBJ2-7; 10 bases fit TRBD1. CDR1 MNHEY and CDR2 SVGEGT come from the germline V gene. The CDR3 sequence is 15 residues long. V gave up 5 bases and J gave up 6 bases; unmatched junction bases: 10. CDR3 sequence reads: CASSKHRDRGAEQYF. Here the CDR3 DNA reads TGTGCCAGCAGTAAACACCGGGACAGGGGAGCCGAGCAGTACTTC.

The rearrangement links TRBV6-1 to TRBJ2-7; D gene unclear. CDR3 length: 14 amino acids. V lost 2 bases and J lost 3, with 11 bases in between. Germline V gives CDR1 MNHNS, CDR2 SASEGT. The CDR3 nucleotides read TGTGCCAGCAGTGAATCTTTCAGAAACTACGAGCAGTACTTC. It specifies CASSESFRNYEQYF.